Listed here are 13 T cell receptor beta chains from one sample, sequenced in a study of blood T cell repertoires in COVID-19. Some clones are missing from TCRdb's copy, which holds only in-frame ones; the method was immunoSEQ multiplex PCR. The sample has tens of thousands of clones, more than 75% seen once; the top ten hold 1.5% to 2%. The sample consisted of peripheral blood. These receptors were obtained from a woman aged 60-75 years with acute or convalescent COVID-19.

The J gene is TRBJ1-2, the V gene TRBV29-1; 7 bases fit TRBD1. Germline trimming cut 6 bases from V and 0 bases from J; bases unmatched to any gene: 4. The CDR3 runs 13 residues. From germline, CDR1 is SQVTM and CDR2 ANQGSEA. CDR3 nucleotides: TGCAGCGTCATGACAGGGACTAACTATGGCTACACCTTC. Amino acids: CSVMTGTNYGYTF.

This clone was recorded only once. This sequence joins TRBV28 and TRBJ1-6, with 8 bases identical to TRBD1. The V and J ends lost 6 bases and 1 base, in that order; junction bases with no gene match: 5. The CDR3 extends over 16 amino acids. The germline V gene encodes CDR1 MDHEN and CDR2 SYDVKM. The CDR3 protein is CASRPQGASYNSPLHF. In DNA form, the CDR3 reads TGTGCCAGCAGACCTCAGGGGGCGTCCTATAATTCACCCCTCCACTTT.

This chain uses TRBV11-2 with TRBJ2-1, with TRBD2 identical over 14 bases. V dropped 4 bases and J dropped 9; count of bases not matched to a gene: 11. The CDR3 has 17 amino acids. Looked up from germline, CDR1 is SGHAT and CDR2 is FQNNGV. CDR3 protein: CASSSRTSGGPVGEQFF. CDR3 coding DNA: TGTGCCAGCAGCTCTCGGACTAGCGGGGGGCCTGTGGGTGAGCAGTTCTTC.

CDR3 bases: TGTGCCAGCAGTTCACAAACGACAGGGGGTGGTAGGGCTTTCTTT. It translates to CASSSQTTGGGRAFF. The V and J genes are TRBV6-5 and TRBJ1-1, with 9 bases that match TRBD1. The ends lost 4 bases at V and 11 bases at J; junction bases unmatched: 14. This CDR3 has 15 residues. Germline values: CDR1 MNHEY, CDR2 SVGAGI.

This clone was seen a single time. In DNA form, the CDR3 reads TGTGCCAGCAGTTTAATCCCCGGGGGGGTCCGTGGGGGCTACACCTTC. Protein sequence: CASSLIPGGVRGGYTF. The chain has TRBV27 and TRBJ1-2; perhaps TRBD1 as D (5 bases). This CDR3 spans 16 amino acids. V was trimmed by 2 bases and J by 8 bases, leaving 21 bases between them. Looked up from germline, CDR1 is MNHEY and CDR2 is SMNVEV (reference sequence).

This clone was seen a single time. The CDR3 coding sequence is TGTGCCAGCTCCGAGAGGACAGGGGATAATTCACCCCTCCACTTT. Translating it yields CASSERTGDNSPLHF. The rearrangement links TRBV18 to TRBJ1-6; 9 bases align to TRBD1. Trimming took 6 bases from V and 5 from J; bases not matched to a gene: 5. There are 15 residues in the CDR3. Germline V CDR1 and CDR2: KGHSH, LQKENI.

The chain links TRBV30 to TRBJ2-7; TRBD1 is a possible D gene (5 bases). With 4 bases removed from V and 4 bases from J, the gap between germline ends came to 17 bases. This CDR3 is 14 amino acids long. The germline CDR1 and CDR2 sequences are GTSNPN and SVGIG (reference sequence). In nucleotides, the CDR3 is TGTGCCTGGAACGGGCAGGGCCTTGGGTACGAGCAGTACTTC. It yields the protein CAWNGQGLGYEQYF. The entire variable domain, with the rest obtained from reference TRBV30 and TRBJ2-7, is as follows: SQTIHQWPATLVQPVGSPLSLECTVEGTSNPNLYWYRQAAGRGLQLLFYSVGIGQISSEVPQNLSASRPQDRQFILSSKKLLLSDSGFYLCAWNGQGLGYEQYFGPGTRLTVT.

The rearrangement joins TRBV19 to TRBJ2-7; 12 bases line up with TRBD2. This CDR3 contains 15 residues. The J segment lost 5 bases and the V segment lost 5 bases, leaving 7 bases of the junction unmatched. CDR1 LNHDA and CDR2 SQIVND come from the germline V gene (reference sequence). CDR3 nucleotides: TGTGCCAGTAGTTCAACTAGCGGGAGGCTCCACGAGCAGTACTTC. As protein: CASSSTSGRLHEQYF.

This chain joins TRBV28 and TRBJ2-7; D not resolved. Germline CDR1 is MDHEN and CDR2 is SYDVKM. Trimming left V 2 bases short and J 7 bases short, with 6 bases between. The CDR3 contains 11 residues. CDR3: CASSLLREQYF. Written as DNA, the CDR3 is TGTGCCAGCAGTTTACTCAGGGAGCAGTACTTC. The full variable domain, completed using reference TRBV28 and TRBJ2-7, is DVKVTQSSRYLVKRTGEKVFLECVQDMDHENMFWYRQDPGLGLRLIYFSYDVKMKEKGDIPEGYSVSREKKERFSLILESASTNQTSMYLCASSLLREQYFGPGTRLTVT.

J is TRBJ2-7 and V is TRBV7-6; weak D call: TRBD1 (5 bases). The CDR3 runs 15 residues. Deletions cut 4 bases from V and 2 bases from J, with 15 bases between. From germline, CDR1 is SGHVS and CDR2 FNYEAQ. The CDR3 coding sequence is TGTGCCAGCAGCTCCCGTTCCGCCAGGGCCTACGAGCAGTACTTC. Translation gives CASSSRSARAYEQYF.

The chain has TRBV28 and TRBJ2-7; 14 positions agree with TRBD2. The germline V gene has CDR1 MDHEN and CDR2 SYDVKM. The CDR3 is 15 amino acids. With V trimmed by 5 bases and J by 4 bases, 4 bases remained unmatched. The CDR3: CASSPGLAGDYEQYF. Written as DNA, the CDR3 is TGTGCCAGCAGTCCGGGACTAGCGGGGGATTACGAGCAGTACTTC.

The chain couples TRBV5-4 to TRBJ2-1; 8 nucleotides match TRBD2. J was trimmed by 7 bases and V by 1 base; bases with no gene match: 7. The V gene's germline CDR1 is SGHNT and CDR2 YYREEE (reference sequence). This CDR3 region has 15 residues. CDR3 in DNA: TGTGCCAGCAGCTTGCCTGGAGCGGGAGCTAATGAGCAGTTCTTC. Translation: CASSLPGAGANEQFF.

The chain's CDR3 is CATSRDQVGTGELFF. As DNA, the CDR3 is TGTGCCACCAGCAGAGATCAGGTTGGCACCGGGGAGCTGTTTTTT. The chain couples TRBV15 to TRBJ2-2; D call uncertain. Per the germline V gene, CDR1 is LNHNV and CDR2 is YYDKDF (reference sequence). The CDR3 consists of 15 residues. The germline V and J ends were trimmed by 0 bases and 4 bases, with 9 bases remaining between them.